This paragraph reports one T cell receptor beta chain. Its antigen is as yet unknown. Trimming left V 5 bases short and J 6 bases short, with 16 bases between. The CDR3 has 14 amino acids. CDR1 and CDR2 from the germline V gene are SNHLY and FYNNEI. Unique molecular identifiers tagged individual cDNA molecules. In TCRdb, the 5' RACE reads were re-called with MiXCR into one record per CDR3 protein. The sample lists about 73,000 distinct CDR3 sequences; about 13% were seen once. The sample is drawn from a study of early T cells in non-severe SARS-CoV-2 infection. Study background: Chains from this unsorted whole-blood bulk RNA could not be paired.

Study-wide results and limits: There was a bias toward anti-spike CD8 responses in VDJdb matching, which missed private and CD4 specificities.

Sequencing input: whole blood. The origin of this receptor is an adult who was a healthcare worker with PCR-confirmed SARS-CoV-2 infection or an uninfected control (not recorded which). This chain links TRBV2 with TRBJ1-1; unclear D gene. CDR3 amino acids: CASSIPVEPPEAFF. For the CDR3, the DNA is TGTGCCAGCAGTATACCAGTGGAACCTCCTGAAGCTTTCTTT.